The clone carrying this T cell receptor beta chain showed up just once. The antigen remains unidentified. This sample is drawn from a study of shared clonotypes between healthy human individuals. Overall study: Participating donors consisted of two women and a few men aged 18 to 49.

Deep was the level at which the assay was run. Measured with immunoSEQ multiplex PCR; TCRdb has only the in-frame clones, and not every one. Of some 900,000 clones listed, 60% to 85% are singletons. Overall study findings and caveats: A small donor pool kept down the genetic and exposure-history diversity that was represented. Non-shared clonotypes showed lower generation probabilities than clonotypes common to all four donors.

The sample comprised memory CD4+ T cells sorted from blood. Subset noted: CD45RA-negative fraction. This TCR was sampled from a young man in good health.

The CDR3 DNA follows: TGCGCCAGCAGCCAAGAGGCCGCCAGGGGATCAGAGACCCAGTACTTC. Its translation: CASSQEAARGSETQYF. The V and J genes are TRBV4-3 and TRBJ2-5; perhaps TRBD1 as D (6 bases). This CDR3 is 16 amino acids long. Trimming cost V 0 bases and J 4 bases, with 15 bases left between them. CDR1 LGHNA and CDR2 YSLEER come from the germline V gene.